Following are 9 T cell receptor beta chains from one sample sequenced in a study of PD-L1 blockade in urothelial cancer. Sequenced by immunoSEQ multiplex PCR; TCRdb stores in-frame clones only, minus some. The sample consists of 58,000 or so clones, more than 70% of them appearing once. The source was PBMCs, collected around atezolizumab (anti-PD-L1) treatment. These receptors were taken from a man aged 50 or older with urothelial cancer.

V gene TRBV5-1 combines with J gene TRBJ1-1, with 7 bases identical to TRBD1. V was clipped by 1 base and J by 4 bases; unmatched bases: 13. The germline V gene encodes CDR1 SGHRS and CDR2 YFSETQ. This CDR3 is 17 amino acids long. The CDR3: CASSLFSLGTEPTEAFF. In DNA, the CDR3 is TGCGCCAGCAGCTTGTTTAGCCTCGGGACAGAACCCACTGAAGCTTTCTTT.

This clone was detected only once. Here the CDR3 DNA reads TGTGCCAGTAGTCTGCAAGGGGGAAAACTGTTTTTT. Translation: CASSLQGGKLFF. This chain uses TRBV19 with TRBJ1-4; possible D gene TRBD1, 6 bases. Trimming removed 5 bases at V and 10 bases at J, with 11 bases between. This CDR3 is 12 amino acids long. Germline V lookup: CDR1 LNHDA, CDR2 SQIVND (reference sequence).

This chain uses TRBV5-1 with TRBJ2-7, with 8 bases lining up with TRBD2. The germline V gene has CDR1 SGHRS and CDR2 YFSETQ. There are 16 residues in the CDR3. V dropped 2 bases and J dropped 0; count of bases not matched to a gene: 7. The chain's CDR3 is CASSFTGGRFSYEQYF. The DNA of the CDR3 is TGCGCCAGCAGCTTTACTGGCGGGAGGTTCTCCTACGAGCAGTACTTC.

CDR3 bases: TGCACCAGCAGCCACCCAGAAACAGCTAGCGGGAGGGCTCTCTACGAGCAGTACTTC. This sequence encodes CTSSHPETASGRALYEQYF. The V gene is TRBV1, the J gene TRBJ2-7; TRBD2 is the table's D call, not checked against the DNA. TRBV1 corresponds to a pseudogene. The CDR3 is 19 amino acids.

V usage is TRBV5-1 and J usage is TRBJ2-3; possibly TRBD2 for D (6 bases). Germline CDR1 reads SGHRS; CDR2 reads YFSETQ. The V end was cut by 2 bases, the J end by 3 bases, with 10 bases between. CDR3 size: 14 residues. The CDR3 reads CASSFSGLTDTQYF. The CDR3 nucleotides are TGCGCCAGCAGCTTTTCGGGACTGACAGATACGCAGTATTTT.

The chain is built from TRBV6-6 and TRBJ2-3; D remains ambiguous. The CDR3 has 12 residues. The germline V and J ends were trimmed by 6 bases and 3 bases, with 7 bases remaining between them. Germline CDR1 is MNHNY and CDR2 is SVGAGI (reference sequence). The CDR3, as DNA: TGTGCCAGCAGCGTCACTACAGATACGCAGTATTTT. Translated, it gives CASSVTTDTQYF.

This clone turned up a few times. The rearrangement uses TRBV7-9 and TRBJ1-5; TRBD1 agrees at 7 bases. Germline V gene data show CDR1 as SEHNR and CDR2 as FQNEAQ (reference sequence). The V segment lost 5 bases and the J segment 7 bases; nucleotides outside the gene matches: 5. This CDR3 has 13 residues. DNA of the CDR3: TGTGCCAGCAGCGTACAGGGGAGGCAGCCCCAGCATTTT. Translated: CASSVQGRQPQHF.

This chain connects TRBV18 to TRBJ1-5; D unresolved. The CDR3 runs 14 residues. Germline-derived CDR1 and CDR2 are KGHSH and LQKENI. The V and J ends lost 1 base and 7 bases respectively, with 11 bases between them. The CDR3 region has the DNA TGTGCCAGCTCACCACAAAACGGGGAACAGCCCCAGCATTTT. Translation gives CASSPQNGEQPQHF.

The V gene is TRBV4-1, the J gene TRBJ1-5, with D unclear. Germline V gene lookup returns CDR1 MGHRA and CDR2 YSYEKL. This CDR3 is 15 amino acids long. The V gene lost 2 bases and the J gene lost 5 bases, with 13 bases spanning the gap. The CDR3: CASSQRQEGDQPQHF. CDR3 nucleotides: TGCGCCAGCAGCCAACGGCAGGAGGGCGATCAGCCCCAGCATTTT.